This T cell receptor beta chain is drawn from a study of T cell repertoires in cytomegalovirus infection. Study overall: From public TCR beta signatures came an indication of both CMV infection and matching HLA type. Whole-study results and caveats: The ex vivo response showed dominance by HLA-C-restricted CMV-specific TCR beta clonotypes. Pooled public TCR beta family frequency picked out CMV carriers with the relevant HLA.

Germline V gene sequence: CDR1 SEHNR, CDR2 FQNEAQ (reference sequence). The V segment lost 5 bases and the J segment 8 bases; nucleotides outside the gene matches: 7. CDR3 length: 14 amino acids. MiXCR, run by TCRdb on the reads, gives a single entry per CDR3 protein. The data hold about 570,000 distinct CDR3 sequences, with about 39% observed a single time. Remarks on this clonotype: Its specificity is not known.

This TCR was sampled from a human donor in good health (CMV status not recorded). Some clones in this sample may be carry-over from other donors' samples. The source material was cultured PBMCs, sampled from culture after CMV antigen stimulation. The chain has TRBV7-9 and TRBJ2-5; 11 nucleotides agree with TRBD2. CDR3 in DNA: TGTGCCAGCAGCGGGACTAGCGGACTAAATACCCAGTACTTC. The encoded protein is CASSGTSGLNTQYF.